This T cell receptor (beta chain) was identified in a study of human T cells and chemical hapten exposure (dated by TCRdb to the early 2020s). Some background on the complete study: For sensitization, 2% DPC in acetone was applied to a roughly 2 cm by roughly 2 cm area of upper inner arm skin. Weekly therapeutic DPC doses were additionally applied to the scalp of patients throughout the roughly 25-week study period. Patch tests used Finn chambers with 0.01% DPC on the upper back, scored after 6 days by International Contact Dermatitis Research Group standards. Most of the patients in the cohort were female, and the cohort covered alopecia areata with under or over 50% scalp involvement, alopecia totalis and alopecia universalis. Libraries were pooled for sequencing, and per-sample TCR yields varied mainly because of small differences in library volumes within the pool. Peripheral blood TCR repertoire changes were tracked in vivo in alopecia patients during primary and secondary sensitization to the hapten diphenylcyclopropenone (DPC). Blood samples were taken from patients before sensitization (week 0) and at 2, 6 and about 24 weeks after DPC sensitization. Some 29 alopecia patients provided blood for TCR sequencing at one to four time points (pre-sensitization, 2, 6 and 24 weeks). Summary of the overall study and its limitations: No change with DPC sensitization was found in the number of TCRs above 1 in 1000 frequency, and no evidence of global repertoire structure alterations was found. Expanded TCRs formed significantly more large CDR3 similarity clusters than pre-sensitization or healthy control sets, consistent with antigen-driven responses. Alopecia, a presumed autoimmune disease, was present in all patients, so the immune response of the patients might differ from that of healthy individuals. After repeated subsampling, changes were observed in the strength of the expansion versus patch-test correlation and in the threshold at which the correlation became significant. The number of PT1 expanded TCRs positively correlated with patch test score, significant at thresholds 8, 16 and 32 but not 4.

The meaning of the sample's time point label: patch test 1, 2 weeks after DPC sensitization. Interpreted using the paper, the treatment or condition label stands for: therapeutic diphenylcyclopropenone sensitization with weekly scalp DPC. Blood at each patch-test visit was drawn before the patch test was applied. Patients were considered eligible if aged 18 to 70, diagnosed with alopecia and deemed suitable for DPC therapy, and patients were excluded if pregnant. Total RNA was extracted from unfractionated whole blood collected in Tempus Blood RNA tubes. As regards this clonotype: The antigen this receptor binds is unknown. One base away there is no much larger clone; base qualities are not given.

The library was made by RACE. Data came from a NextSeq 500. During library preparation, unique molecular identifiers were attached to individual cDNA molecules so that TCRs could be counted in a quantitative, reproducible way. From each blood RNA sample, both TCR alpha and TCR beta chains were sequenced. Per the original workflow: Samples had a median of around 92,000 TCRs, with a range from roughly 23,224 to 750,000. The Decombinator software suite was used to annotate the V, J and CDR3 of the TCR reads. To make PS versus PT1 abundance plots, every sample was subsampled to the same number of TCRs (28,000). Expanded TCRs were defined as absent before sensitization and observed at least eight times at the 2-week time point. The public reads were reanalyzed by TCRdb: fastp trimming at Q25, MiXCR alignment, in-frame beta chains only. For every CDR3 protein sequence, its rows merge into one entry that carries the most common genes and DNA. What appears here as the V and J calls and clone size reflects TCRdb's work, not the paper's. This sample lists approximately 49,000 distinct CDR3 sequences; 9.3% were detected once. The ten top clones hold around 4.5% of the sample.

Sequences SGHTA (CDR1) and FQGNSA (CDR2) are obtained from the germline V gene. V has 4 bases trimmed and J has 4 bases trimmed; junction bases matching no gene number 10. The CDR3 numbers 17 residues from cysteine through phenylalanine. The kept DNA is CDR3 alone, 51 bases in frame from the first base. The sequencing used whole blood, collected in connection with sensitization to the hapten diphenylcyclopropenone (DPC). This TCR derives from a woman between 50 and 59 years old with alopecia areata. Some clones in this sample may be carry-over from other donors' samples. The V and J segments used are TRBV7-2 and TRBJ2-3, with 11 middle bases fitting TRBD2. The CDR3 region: CASSSLRSGRAPDTQYF. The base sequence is TGTGCCAGCAGCTCCCTCCGTAGCGGGAGGGCCCCAGATACGCAGTATTTT.